This entry lists 18 T cell receptor beta chains sequenced from one sample in a study of cytotoxic CD8 clonotypes in ibrutinib-treated CLL. Sequenced by immunoSEQ multiplex PCR; TCRdb stores in-frame clones only, minus some. The sample has over 40,000 clones; less than 90% are singletons. The material was PBMCs, obtained after 24 months of ibrutinib treatment. Receptors originate from a human donor with chronic lymphocytic leukemia.

This chain links TRBV6-1 with TRBJ2-3; a weak D match, TRBD1 (5 bases). CDR1 is MNHNS and CDR2 is SASEGT in the germline V gene. V lost 5 bases and J 6 bases, leaving 6 bases between the germline ends. The CDR3 loop spans 11 amino acids. CDR3 sequence: CASSNRDTQYF. The CDR3 DNA reads as TGTGCCAGCAGTAACAGGGATACGCAGTATTTT.

The rearrangement links TRBV7-8 to TRBJ2-7, with TRBD2 as a possible D gene (6 bases). The CDR3 runs 15 residues. V lost 1 base, J lost 3 bases, and 13 bases lay in between. Germline CDR1 is SGHVS and CDR2 is FQNEAQ. CDR3 DNA sequence: TGTGCCAGCAGCTTAGGTCCGGCGGGAAACTACGAGCAGTACTTC. Residues: CASSLGPAGNYEQYF.

V gene TRBV20-1 combines with J gene TRBJ2-7; D gene ambiguous. The CDR3 totals 11 residues. Trimming removed 0 bases at V and 6 bases at J, with 6 bases between. Per the germline V gene, CDR1 is DFQATT and CDR2 is SNEGSKA (reference sequence). This CDR3 reads CSARDPPEQYF. CDR3 nucleotides: TGCAGTGCTAGAGACCCCCCCGAGCAGTACTTC.

In this sample, this clone turned up a few times. The chain recombines TRBV5-4 with TRBJ1-4, with a possible D match to TRBD1 (5 bases). Germline CDR1 and CDR2: SGHNT and YYREEE (reference sequence). Trimming took off 1 base at V and 12 bases at J, with 10 bases between the two ends. This CDR3 region has 12 residues. For the CDR3, the DNA is TGTGCCAGCAGCTTGTGGGGGGATGAACTGTTTTTT. The encoded protein is CASSLWGDELFF.

The chain links TRBV7-9 to TRBJ1-3, with TRBD1 matching 8 bases. CDR3 size: 16 residues. Germline V lookup: CDR1 SEHNR, CDR2 FQNEAQ (reference sequence). Trimming took 1 base from V and 1 from J; bases not matched to a gene: 3. As DNA, the CDR3 is TGTGCCAGCAGCTTAGGGGGGACAGGTTCTGGAAACACCATATATTTT. As protein: CASSLGGTGSGNTIYF.

The CDR3 is CASSFGLAGAGVDTQYF. The CDR3 DNA sequence: TGTGCCAGCAGCTTCGGACTAGCGGGAGCGGGGGTAGATACGCAGTATTTT. The V gene is TRBV11-2, the J gene TRBJ2-3, with 13 bases fitting TRBD2. Trimming removed 3 bases from V and 5 bases from J; junction bases left unmatched: 8. The CDR3 sequence is 17 residues long. Germline CDR1 is SGHAT and CDR2 is FQNNGV.

This chain connects TRBV20-1 to TRBJ2-1; D uncertain. CDR1 DFQATT and CDR2 SNEGSKA come from the germline V gene (reference sequence). The CDR3 sequence is 11 residues long. Trimming pared 5 bases from V and 8 bases from J, leaving 10 bases between. CDR3 residues: CSALGWDEQFF. CDR3 sequence (DNA): TGCAGTGCTCTAGGATGGGATGAGCAGTTCTTC.

This clone was found once. This chain joins TRBV6-5 and TRBJ2-5; possible D gene TRBD2, 6 bases. Per germline, CDR1 MNHEY and CDR2 SVGAGI. The V and J ends lost 6 bases and 4 bases respectively, with 9 bases between them. The CDR3 has 12 residues. This chain's CDR3 is CASSPGRETQYF. The CDR3 DNA follows: TGTGCCAGCAGCCCCGGGAGAGAGACCCAGTACTTC.

The genes are TRBV12-5 and TRBJ2-1, with D unclear. Germline assignment: CDR1 LGHNT and CDR2 FRNRAP. V lost 0 bases and J lost 9, with 6 bases in between. The CDR3 extends over 12 amino acids. CDR3 coding DNA: TGTGCTAGTGGTTTGGTACACGGTGAGCAGTTCTTC. It encodes CASGLVHGEQFF.

This clone was counted once. The gene calls are TRBV15 and TRBJ2-1, with 10 bases aligning to TRBD2. The CDR3 has 16 amino acids. The trim removed 5 bases at V and 4 bases at J, leaving 8 bases unmatched. The germline CDR1 and CDR2 sequences are LNHNV and YYDKDF (reference sequence). The CDR3 region is CATSRRAGGKYNEQFF. In nucleotides, the CDR3 is TGTGCCACCAGCCGGCGAGCGGGAGGGAAGTACAATGAGCAGTTCTTC.

This clone was recorded once. V usage is TRBV5-1 and J usage is TRBJ2-3; perhaps D is TRBD1 or TRBD2 (6 bases each). The V end lost 1 base, the J end lost 2 bases, and 11 bases lay between the germline ends. The CDR3 is made up of 15 amino acids. The germline gives CDR1 SGHRS, CDR2 YFSETQ. For the CDR3, the DNA is TGCGCCAGCAGCTTGCGGGGGCTCAACACAGATACGCAGTATTTT. It is translated as CASSLRGLNTDTQYF.

This clone was seen a handful of times. The J gene is TRBJ2-5, the V gene TRBV2; 7 bases align to TRBD2. The germline CDR1 and CDR2 sequences are SNHLY and FYNNEI. The ends lost 11 bases at V and 7 bases at J; junction bases unmatched: 13. The CDR3 consists of 13 residues. CDR3 amino acids: CASNDVGGVTQYF. In DNA, the CDR3 is TGTGCCTCAAACGACGTGGGAGGGGTGACCCAGTACTTC.

V usage is TRBV2 and J usage is TRBJ2-3; no firm D call. The CDR3 contains 15 residues. The germline gives CDR1 SNHLY, CDR2 FYNNEI. V was trimmed by 4 bases and J by 4 bases, leaving 15 bases between them. CDR3 nucleotides: TGTGCCAGCAGTGCCGAGCGTAGGTCTGCAGATACGCAGTATTTT. This codes for CASSAERRSADTQYF.

This chain connects TRBV19 to TRBJ1-2; perhaps TRBD1 as D (6 bases). Germline CDR1 reads LNHDA; CDR2 reads SQIVND (reference sequence). The germline V and J ends were trimmed by 7 bases and 2 bases, with 20 bases remaining between them. The CDR3 consists of 16 residues. CDR3 region: CASNGLGGASNYGYTF. The CDR3, as DNA: TGTGCCAGTAACGGCTTGGGGGGGGCATCAAACTATGGCTACACCTTC.

This sequence joins TRBV11-2 and TRBJ2-5, with 10 positions matching TRBD1. CDR1 is SGHAT and CDR2 is FQNNGV in the germline V gene. With V trimmed by 2 bases and J by 4 bases, 13 bases remained unmatched. This CDR3 is 18 amino acids long. CDR3 amino acids: CASSLLAGQGRGGETQYF. CDR3 DNA sequence: TGTGCCAGCAGCTTACTTGCGGGACAGGGGAGGGGAGGAGAGACCCAGTACTTC.

As to this clone: Mismatch with germline at one junction end may stem from a read error. V gene TRBV4-3 combines with J gene TRBJ2-7, with TRBD2 identical over 7 bases. Per germline, CDR1 LGHNA and CDR2 YSLEER. There are 15 residues in the CDR3. For the CDR3, the DNA is TGCGCCAGCAGGCAAGCGGTCGGCGGGAGCTACGAGCAGTACTTC. This sequence encodes CASRQAVGGSYEQYF.

The chain couples TRBV6-5 to TRBJ2-5; possibly TRBD1 for D (5 bases). Germline CDR1 is MNHEY and CDR2 is SVGAGI. This CDR3 has 15 residues. The V end was cut by 0 bases, the J end by 5 bases, with 13 bases between. This CDR3 is CASSYSPAGRETQYF. The CDR3 DNA reads TGTGCCAGCAGTTACTCGCCGGCAGGGCGGGAGACCCAGTACTTC.

This sequence joins TRBV28 and TRBJ1-5; D is undetermined. Germline V gene data show CDR1 as MDHEN and CDR2 as SYDVKM. The CDR3 runs to 14 residues. Trimming took off 3 bases at V and 6 bases at J, with 12 bases between the two ends. The CDR3 region has the DNA TGTGCCAGCAGTTTCCTGAGGGTGCTTCAGCCCCAGCATTTT. This gives the protein CASSFLRVLQPQHF.